The 29 T cell receptor beta chains in this list originate from one sample, sequenced in a study of identical twins. TCRdb reprocessed the 5' RACE reads via MiXCR and lists one record per CDR3 protein. The sample records 600,000 to 850,000 distinct CDR3 sequences, about 20% being singletons. These data were likewise used in another study, on T cells expressing NK-cell markers.

Input material: PBMCs. All receptors derive from a woman aged 18-29 years in good health.

This clonotype has more than one count but fewer than ten. This chain connects TRBV12-3 or TRBV12-4 to TRBJ2-5; 11 bases align to TRBD1. This CDR3 region has 15 residues. J lost 4 bases, V lost 3 bases, and 4 bases had no gene match. For the CDR3, the DNA is TGTGCCAGCAGTTTTGGGGACAGGGGGAGAGAGACCCAGTACTTC. Translating it yields CASSFGDRGRETQYF.

V and J are TRBV6-2 or TRBV6-3 and TRBJ1-1, with unresolved D. The V gene lost 3 bases and the J gene lost 1 base, with 9 bases spanning the gap. The CDR3 sequence is 14 residues long. Germline CDR1 reads MNHEY; CDR2 reads SVGEGT. The chain's CDR3 is CASSYSPRNTEAFF. The CDR3, as DNA: TGTGCCAGCAGTTATTCTCCCAGGAACACTGAAGCTTTCTTT.

This clonotype was observed a few times. The CDR3 region is CASTRWGSGANVLTF. The CDR3 DNA reads as TGTGCCAGCACCCGTTGGGGCTCTGGGGCCAACGTCCTGACTTTC. The rearrangement joins TRBV2 to TRBJ2-6; D gene ambiguous. From germline, CDR1 is SNHLY and CDR2 FYNNEI. There are 15 residues in the CDR3. Trimming cost V 7 bases and J 0 bases, with 10 bases left between them.

The V gene is TRBV12-3 or TRBV12-4, the J gene TRBJ1-1; D not certain. Trimming left V 4 bases short and J 7 bases short, with 13 bases between. The CDR3 has 13 amino acids. DNA of the CDR3: TGTGCCAGCAGTTCTAGACGGACGGATGAAGCTTTCTTT. As protein: CASSSRRTDEAFF.

The genes are TRBV3-1 and TRBJ2-7; 7 bases are shared with TRBD1. Germline assignment: CDR1 LGHDT and CDR2 YNNKEL (reference sequence). The CDR3 runs 14 residues. V lost 4 bases, J lost 5 bases, and 8 bases stayed unmatched. The CDR3 loop reads CASSRIRQGDEQYF. As DNA, the CDR3 is TGTGCCAGCAGCCGCATCCGACAGGGTGACGAGCAGTACTTC.

V usage is TRBV7-9 and J usage is TRBJ2-2, with D possibly being TRBD2 (6 bases). V dropped 4 bases and J dropped 4 bases, with 16 bases sitting between them. CDR1 and CDR2 (germline): SEHNR, FQNEAQ (reference sequence). This CDR3 is 16 amino acids long. The CDR3 sequence: CASSSATRASTGELFF. The CDR3 coding sequence is TGTGCCAGCAGCTCCGCGACTAGGGCGAGCACCGGGGAGCTGTTTTTT. Combining the CDR3 with reference TRBV7-9 and TRBJ2-2 gives the whole variable domain DTGVSQNPRHKITKRGQNVTFRCDPISEHNRLYWYRQTLGQGPEFLTYFQNEAQLEKSRLLSDRFSAERPKGSFSTLEIQRTEQGDSAMYLCASSSATRASTGELFFGEGSRLTVL.

The V and J genes are TRBV7-3 and TRBJ2-1, with TRBD1 identical over 8 bases. With 8 bases clipped from V and 8 bases from J, the junction kept 5 bases outside the gene matches. Germline CDR1 is SGHTA and CDR2 is FQGTGA. This CDR3 is 12 amino acids long. CDR3 residues: CASGQGAYEQFF. As DNA, the CDR3 is TGTGCCAGCGGGCAGGGGGCATATGAGCAGTTCTTC.

The chain is built from TRBV5-1 and TRBJ2-5; D is undetermined. This CDR3 contains 14 residues. Trimming took off 1 base at V and 5 bases at J, with 12 bases between the two ends. Germline V CDR1 and CDR2: SGHRS, YFSETQ. CDR3 sequence (DNA): TGCGCCAGCAGCTTGCCAGGTAGTAAGGAGACCCAGTACTTC. Its protein is CASSLPGSKETQYF.

This clonotype was found many times. The chain carries TRBV12-3 or TRBV12-4 and TRBJ2-1, with D uncertain. Between the trimmed V and J ends, which lost 7 bases and 0 bases, there was a span of 10 bases. CDR3 length: 14 amino acids. In DNA, the CDR3 is TGTGCCAGCACTCTGAAGGGCTCCTACAATGAGCAGTTCTTC. It codes for CASTLKGSYNEQFF.

This clonotype was seen at least ten times. The rearrangement joins TRBV29-1 to TRBJ2-3; D may match TRBD1 or TRBD2 (5 bases each). Trimming cost V 1 base and J 7 bases, with 12 bases left between them. From germline, CDR1 is SQVTM and CDR2 ANQGSEA. The CDR3 consists of 13 residues. Here the CDR3 DNA reads TGCAGCGTTGAAGTGGGACCACGGAATACGCAGTATTTT. Protein: CSVEVGPRNTQYF.

The chain couples TRBV7-2 to TRBJ2-5; TRBD2 aligns across 8 bases. CDR3 length: 14 residues. Germline trimming cut 2 bases from V and 4 bases from J; bases unmatched to any gene: 3. Looked up from germline, CDR1 is SGHTA and CDR2 is FQGNSA. For the CDR3, the DNA is TGTGCCAGCAGCTTAACACTAGCGGCAGAGACCCAGTACTTC. Its protein product is CASSLTLAAETQYF.

V is TRBV12-3 or TRBV12-4 and J is TRBJ1-2; D gene uncertain. This CDR3 is 16 amino acids long. Trimming shortened V by 0 bases and J by 5 bases, and 16 bases separated the two germline ends. CDR3: CASSLALSGSGYGYTF. The CDR3, as DNA: TGTGCCAGCAGTTTAGCGCTTAGCGGGTCAGGTTATGGCTACACCTTC.

The V call is TRBV18, the J call TRBJ2-1, with 9 bases identical to TRBD2. This CDR3 is 16 amino acids long. V lost 3 bases to trimming and J lost 7 bases; unmatched junction nucleotides: 10. Germline values: CDR1 KGHSH, CDR2 LQKENI. This CDR3 is CASSPKLAGYRNEQFF. The CDR3 DNA reads as TGTGCCAGCTCACCCAAGCTAGCGGGATATCGTAATGAGCAGTTCTTC.

This clonotype was seen many times. The rearrangement joins TRBV12-3 or TRBV12-4 to TRBJ2-5, with no clear D. V gave up 6 bases and J gave up 4 bases, with 3 bases separating them. The CDR3 has 10 residues. CDR3 nucleotide sequence: TGTGCCAGCAGAGGAGAGACCCAGTACTTC. Its translation: CASRGETQYF.

This clonotype has a handful of counts. The rearrangement joins TRBV5-1 to TRBJ1-2, with unresolved D. Germline CDR1 is SGHRS and CDR2 is YFSETQ. Trimming took off 4 bases at V and 6 bases at J, with 19 bases between the two ends. The CDR3 runs 15 residues. CDR3 region: CASSLQALRNDGYTF. The CDR3 region has the DNA TGCGCCAGCAGCCTCCAGGCCCTCCGCAACGATGGCTACACCTTC.

This clonotype was found a few times. V usage is TRBV6-1 and J usage is TRBJ1-4; TRBD1 is a possible D gene (5 bases). The CDR3 covers 15 residues. Germline loops: CDR1 MNHNS, CDR2 SASEGT. With 4 bases removed from V and 5 bases from J, the gap between germline ends came to 14 bases. The CDR3 nucleotides are TGTGCCAGCAGTGGGGGGGAATCGGGAAATGAAAAACTGTTTTTT. Protein: CASSGGESGNEKLFF.

The CDR3 loop reads CASSQDSSGRFEQFF. In nucleotides, the CDR3 is TGCGCCAGCAGCCAAGATTCTAGCGGGAGATTTGAGCAGTTCTTC. The rearrangement joins TRBV4-3 to TRBJ2-1, with 10 bases fitting TRBD2. This CDR3 has 15 amino acids. Germline V CDR1 and CDR2: LGHNA, YSLEER. The V and J ends lost 0 bases and 9 bases, in that order; junction bases with no gene match: 5.

This clonotype was picked up a small number of times. The chain joins TRBV12-3 or TRBV12-4 to TRBJ1-1; a possible D gene is TRBD1 (5 bases). There are 13 residues in the CDR3. Trimming left V 11 bases short and J 5 bases short, with 18 bases between. The CDR3 sequence: CAGGIYPGTEAFF. The CDR3 DNA reads TGTGCCGGGGGGATCTACCCGGGTACTGAAGCTTTCTTT.

The rearrangement links TRBV20-1 to TRBJ1-3; D unresolved. This CDR3 spans 14 amino acids. Germline CDR1 and CDR2: DFQATT and SNEGSKA (reference sequence). V was trimmed by 0 bases and J by 4 bases, leaving 10 bases between them. The CDR3: CSARDGHSGNTIYF. The CDR3 nucleotides are TGCAGTGCTAGAGATGGTCATTCGGGAAACACCATATATTTT.

V usage is TRBV2 and J usage is TRBJ2-4, with TRBD2 matching 8 bases. Germline V gene lookup returns CDR1 SNHLY and CDR2 FYNNEI. The J segment lost 0 bases and the V segment lost 5 bases, leaving 15 bases of the junction unmatched. The CDR3 is 19 residues long. CDR3 sequence reads: CASSPRTSRSFIAKNIQYF. The CDR3 bases are TGTGCCAGCAGTCCCCGGACTAGCAGATCCTTTATAGCCAAAAACATTCAGTACTTC.

This clonotype came up a few times. This chain connects TRBV6-1 to TRBJ2-1, with 7 bases that match TRBD1. From germline, CDR1 is MNHNS and CDR2 SASEGT. With 6 bases clipped from V and 7 bases from J, the junction kept 9 bases outside the gene matches. The CDR3 extends over 14 amino acids. The CDR3 spells CASSHGDSSNEQFF. CDR3 bases: TGTGCCAGCAGCCATGGGGACAGCTCGAATGAGCAGTTCTTC.

The sample holds a few counts of this clonotype. Here the CDR3 reads CASSLATGGQGANEQYF. The CDR3 bases are TGCGCCAGCAGCTTGGCAACTGGGGGACAGGGGGCAAACGAGCAGTACTTC. The chain joins TRBV5-1 to TRBJ2-7; 12 nucleotides agree with TRBD1. CDR3 length equals 17 residues. The germline CDR1 and CDR2 sequences are SGHRS and YFSETQ. V was clipped by 0 bases and J by 5 bases; unmatched bases: 9.

DNA for the CDR3: TGTGCCAGCAGTCCGAAGGGGGTGAGGGGTTCACCCCTCCACTTT. This sequence encodes CASSPKGVRGSPLHF. The rearrangement joins TRBV6-1 to TRBJ1-6, with a possible D match to TRBD1 (6 bases). Germline V gene sequence: CDR1 MNHNS, CDR2 SASEGT. V lost 5 bases and J 9 bases, leaving 17 bases between the germline ends. The CDR3 covers 15 residues.

The sample holds a few counts of this clonotype. V usage is TRBV29-1 and J usage is TRBJ1-1; possibly TRBD1 for D (5 bases). The germline V gene has CDR1 SQVTM and CDR2 ANQGSEA. This CDR3 region has 15 residues. V lost 5 bases and J 4 bases, leaving 20 bases between the germline ends. CDR3 loop: CSVYETVVMSTEAFF. The CDR3 nucleotides read TGCAGCGTTTATGAGACAGTGGTGATGAGCACTGAAGCTTTCTTT. The entire variable domain, with the rest obtained from reference TRBV29-1 and TRBJ1-1, is as follows: SAVISQKPSRDICQRGTSLTIQCQVDSQVTMMFWYRQQPGQSLTLIATANQGSEATYESGFVIDKFPISRPNLTFSTLTVSNMSPEDSSIYLCSVYETVVMSTEAFFGQGTRLTVV.

The chain is built from TRBV11-3 and TRBJ2-1, with 8 nucleotides matching TRBD2. With 5 bases clipped from V and 9 bases from J, the junction kept 3 bases outside the gene matches. The CDR3 is made up of 12 amino acids. Germline V gives CDR1 SGHNT, CDR2 YENEEA. CDR3 coding DNA: TGTGCCAGCAGCGGGACTAGACGTGAGCAGTTCTTC. As protein: CASSGTRREQFF.

This clonotype has just a few counts. The chain links TRBV27 to TRBJ2-1; 14 nucleotides line up with TRBD2. Germline V gives CDR1 MNHEY, CDR2 SMNVEV (reference sequence). V was clipped by 8 bases and J by 7 bases; unmatched bases: 7. The CDR3 is 15 residues long. The CDR3 nucleotides read TGTGCCAGCTCGCCGACTAGCGGGGGGGGGAATGAGCAGTTCTTC. Translation gives CASSPTSGGGNEQFF.

This rearrangement joins TRBV7-9 to TRBJ2-3; 9 bases align to TRBD1. The CDR3 spans 15 residues. The V gene's germline CDR1 is SEHNR and CDR2 FQNEAQ (reference sequence). J lost 3 bases, V lost 4 bases, and 5 bases had no gene match. This CDR3 reads CASSSGQGWTDTQYF. CDR3 sequence (DNA): TGTGCCAGCAGCTCCGGACAGGGGTGGACAGATACGCAGTATTTT.

This clonotype was seen a handful of times. The chain uses TRBV4-2 and TRBJ1-5; D is undetermined. Germline V gene data show CDR1 as LGHNA and CDR2 as YNFKEQ. V shed 4 bases and J shed 5 bases, with 15 bases lying between them. The CDR3 is 15 amino acids. CDR3 in amino acids: CASSPERTAYQPQHF. The CDR3 DNA follows: TGTGCCAGCAGCCCCGAAAGGACGGCATATCAGCCCCAGCATTTT.

The gene calls are TRBV10-3 and TRBJ2-3, with D hard to call. This CDR3 comprises 14 residues. In germline, CDR1 is ENHRY, CDR2 SYGVKD. V lost 0 bases, J lost 2 bases, and 6 bases lay in between. Here the CDR3 reads CAISESRSTDTQYF. CDR3 DNA sequence: TGTGCCATCAGTGAGTCACGGTCCACAGATACGCAGTATTTT.